Sequencing of this T cell receptor beta chain was carried out in a study of technical replicates of blood from several donors. TCRdb's table, derived via immunoSEQ multiplex PCR, lists solely in-frame clones and lacks some. The data hold roughly 93,000 clones, with about 95% observed a single time. This clone was detected once. The CDR3 has 18 amino acids. V gave up 6 bases and J gave up 6 bases; unmatched junction bases: 21. CDR1 and CDR2 (germline): SGHAT, FQNNGV. The sequenced sample was T cells isolated from PBMCs. The chain has TRBV11-2 and TRBJ2-3; 7 nucleotides line up with TRBD2. The sequence was collected from a human donor in good health. The DNA of the CDR3 is TGTGCCAGCAGGGGAGGCAAGTGGGAGGGCCGAATTTTGGATACGCAGTATTTT. Protein sequence: CASRGGKWEGRILDTQYF.